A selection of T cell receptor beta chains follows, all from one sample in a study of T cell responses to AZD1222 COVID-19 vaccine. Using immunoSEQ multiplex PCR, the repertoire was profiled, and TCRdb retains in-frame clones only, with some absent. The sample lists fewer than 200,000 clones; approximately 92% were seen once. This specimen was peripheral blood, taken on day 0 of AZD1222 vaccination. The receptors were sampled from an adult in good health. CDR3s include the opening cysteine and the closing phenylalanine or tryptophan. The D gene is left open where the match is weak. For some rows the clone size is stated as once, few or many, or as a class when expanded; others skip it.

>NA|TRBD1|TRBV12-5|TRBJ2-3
CASGLGQGLTDTQYF
TGTGCTAGTGGTTTGGGACAGGGCCTCACAGATACGCAGTATTTT
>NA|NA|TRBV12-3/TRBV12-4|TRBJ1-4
CASSPRGAGKLFF
TGTGCCAGCAGTCCGCGGGGGGCTGGGAAACTGTTTTTT
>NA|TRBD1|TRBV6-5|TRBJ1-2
CASIRTTGGAKSYTF
TGTGCCAGCATTAGAACGACAGGGGGCGCGAAAAGCTACACCTTC
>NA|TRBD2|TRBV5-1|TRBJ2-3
CASSLGASGSTDTQYF
TGCGCCAGCAGCTTGGGTGCTAGCGGGAGCACAGATACGCAGTATTTT
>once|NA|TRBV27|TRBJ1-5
CASSSWQGSNQPQHF
TGTGCCAGCAGTTCATGGCAGGGGAGCAATCAGCCCCAGCATTTT
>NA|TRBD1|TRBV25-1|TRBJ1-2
CASSYPGTGFNYGYTF
TGTGCCAGCAGTTATCCTGGGACAGGGTTCAACTATGGCTACACCTTC
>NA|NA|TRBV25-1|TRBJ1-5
CASSLDRGQPQHF
TGTGCCAGCAGCCTGGACCGGGGTCAGCCCCAGCATTTT
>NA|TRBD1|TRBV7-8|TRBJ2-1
CASSPFRDRADNEQFF
TGTGCCAGCAGCCCATTCCGGGACAGGGCCGACAATGAGCAGTTCTTC
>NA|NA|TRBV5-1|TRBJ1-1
CASSWAGEAFF
TGCGCCAGCAGCTGGGCAGGTGAAGCTTTCTTT
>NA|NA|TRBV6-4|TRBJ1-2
CASSVGVWSYGYTF
TGTGCCAGCAGTGTTGGGGTATGGTCCTATGGCTACACCTTC
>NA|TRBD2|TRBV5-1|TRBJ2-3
CASSLAPSGGARDTQYF
TGCGCCAGCAGCTTGGCCCCGAGCGGGGGGGCGAGAGATACGCAGTATTTT
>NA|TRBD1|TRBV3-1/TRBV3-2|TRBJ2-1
CASSPRDSYNEQFF
TGTGCCAGCAGCCCCCGGGACAGCTACAATGAGCAGTTCTTC
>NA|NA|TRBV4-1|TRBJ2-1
CASSQPTAGRERREQFF
TGCGCCAGCAGCCAACCGACGGCGGGCAGGGAGAGGCGTGAGCAGTTCTTC
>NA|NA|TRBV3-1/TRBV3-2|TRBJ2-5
CASSQDNWTQYF
TGTGCCAGCAGCCAAGATAATTGGACCCAGTACTTC
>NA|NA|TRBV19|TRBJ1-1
CASSIGGTNTEAFF
TGTGCCAGTAGTATAGGGGGGACGAACACTGAAGCTTTCTTT
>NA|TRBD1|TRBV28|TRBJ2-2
CASSLKSWTGDLGELFF
TGTGCCAGCAGTTTAAAGAGCTGGACAGGGGATCTCGGGGAGCTGTTTTTT
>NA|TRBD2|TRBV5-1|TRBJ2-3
CASSLVASGGTDTQYF
TGCGCCAGCAGCTTGGTGGCTAGCGGGGGCACAGATACGCAGTATTTT
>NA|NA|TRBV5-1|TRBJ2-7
CASSVDRPENEQYF
TGCGCCAGCAGCGTCGACAGGCCTGAGAACGAGCAGTACTTC
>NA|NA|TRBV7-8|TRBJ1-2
CASSPRRDYGYTF
TGTGCCAGCAGCCCCAGGAGAGACTATGGCTACACCTTC
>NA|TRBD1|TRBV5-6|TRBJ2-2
CASSLAGTGRSGELFF
TGTGCCAGCAGCTTGGCCGGGACAGGGCGGAGCGGGGAGCTGTTTTTT
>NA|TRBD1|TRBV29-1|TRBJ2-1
CSVDRDRPNNEQFF
TGCAGCGTCGACCGGGACAGGCCCAACAATGAGCAGTTCTTC
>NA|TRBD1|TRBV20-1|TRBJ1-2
CSPTGIYTF
TGCAGTCCGACAGGGATCTACACCTTC
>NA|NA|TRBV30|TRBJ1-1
CAWSAMGTANTEAFF
TGTGCCTGGAGTGCCATGGGGACGGCGAACACTGAAGCTTTCTTT
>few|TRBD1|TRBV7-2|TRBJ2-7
CASTPTGGPYEQYF
TGTGCCAGCACGCCGACAGGGGGCCCCTACGAGCAGTACTTC
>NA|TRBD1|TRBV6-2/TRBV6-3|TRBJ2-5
CASSPGQGTQETQYF
TGTGCCAGCAGTCCGGGACAGGGAACCCAAGAGACCCAGTACTTC
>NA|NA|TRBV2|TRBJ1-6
CASSVGSLGTLHF
TGTGCCAGCAGTGTGGGGAGCCTGGGTACCCTCCACTTT
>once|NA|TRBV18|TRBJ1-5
CASSPGRAGGNQPQHF
TGTGCCAGCTCACCCGGCAGGGCTGGGGGCAATCAGCCCCAGCATTTT
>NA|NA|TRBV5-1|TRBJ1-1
CASQIGQTNTEAFF
TGCGCCAGTCAAATCGGACAGACGAACACTGAAGCTTTCTTT
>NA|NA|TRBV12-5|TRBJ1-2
CASGLDEGGGYTF
TGTGCTAGTGGTTTGGATGAGGGGGGCGGCTACACCTTC
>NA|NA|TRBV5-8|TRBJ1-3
CASSLSLSSYSGNTIYF
TGTGCCAGCAGCTTGTCTTTATCTTCCTACTCTGGAAACACCATATATTTT
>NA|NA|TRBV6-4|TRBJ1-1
CASTSDSWSTEAFF
TGTGCCAGCACCTCGGACAGTTGGAGCACTGAAGCTTTCTTT
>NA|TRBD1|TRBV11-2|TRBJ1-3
CASSNTGGILLGNTIYF
TGTGCCAGCAGCAATACAGGGGGTATACTATTGGGAAACACCATATATTTT
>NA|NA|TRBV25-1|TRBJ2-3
CASSAYTDTQYF
TGTGCCAGCAGTGCCTACACAGATACGCAGTATTTT
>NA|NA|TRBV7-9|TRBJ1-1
CASSLVGGLNTEAFF
TGTGCCAGCAGCTTAGTTGGGGGACTGAACACTGAAGCTTTCTTT
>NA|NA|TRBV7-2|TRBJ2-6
CASSSYLRGTGANVLTF
TGTGCCAGCAGCTCCTACCTCCGGGGTACCGGGGCCAACGTCCTGACTTTC
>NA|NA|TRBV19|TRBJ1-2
CASSQLQGNYGYTF
TGTGCCAGTAGCCAATTACAGGGCAACTATGGCTACACCTTC
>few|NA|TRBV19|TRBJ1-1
CASSLSPGNTEAFF
TGTGCCAGTAGTCTGTCCCCGGGGAACACTGAAGCTTTCTTT
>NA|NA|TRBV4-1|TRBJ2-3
CASSQGGRGRLTDTQYF
TGCGCCAGCAGCCAAGGTGGTCGGGGGCGCCTCACAGATACGCAGTATTTT
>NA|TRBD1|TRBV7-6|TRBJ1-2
CASSLGQGYGYTF
TGTGCCAGCAGCTTGGGACAGGGCTATGGCTACACCTTC
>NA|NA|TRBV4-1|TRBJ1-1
CASSQVTQLNTEAFF
TGCGCCAGCAGCCAAGTTACTCAGCTGAACACTGAAGCTTTCTTT
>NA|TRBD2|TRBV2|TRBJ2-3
CASSTTSGEDTQYF
TGTGCCAGCAGTACGACTAGCGGGGAAGATACGCAGTATTTT
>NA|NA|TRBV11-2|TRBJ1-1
CASSLDRVQGVEAFF
TGTGCCAGCAGCTTAGATCGAGTCCAAGGAGTTGAAGCTTTCTTT